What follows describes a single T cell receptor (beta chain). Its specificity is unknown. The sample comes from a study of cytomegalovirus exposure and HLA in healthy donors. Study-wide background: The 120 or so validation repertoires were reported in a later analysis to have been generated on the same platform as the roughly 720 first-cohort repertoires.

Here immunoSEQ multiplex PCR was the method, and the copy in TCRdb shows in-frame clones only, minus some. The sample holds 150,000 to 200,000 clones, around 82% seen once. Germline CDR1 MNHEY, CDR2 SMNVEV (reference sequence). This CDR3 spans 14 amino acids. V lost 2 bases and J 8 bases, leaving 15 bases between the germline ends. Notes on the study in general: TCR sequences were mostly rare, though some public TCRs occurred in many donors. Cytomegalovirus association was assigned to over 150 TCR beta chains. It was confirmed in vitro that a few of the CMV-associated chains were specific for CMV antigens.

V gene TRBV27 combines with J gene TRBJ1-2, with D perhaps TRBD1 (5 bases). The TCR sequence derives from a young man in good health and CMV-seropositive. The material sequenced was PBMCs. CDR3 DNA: TGTGCCAGCAGTTTAATGTCAGGGTCTCTCGGCTACACCTTC. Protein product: CASSLMSGSLGYTF.